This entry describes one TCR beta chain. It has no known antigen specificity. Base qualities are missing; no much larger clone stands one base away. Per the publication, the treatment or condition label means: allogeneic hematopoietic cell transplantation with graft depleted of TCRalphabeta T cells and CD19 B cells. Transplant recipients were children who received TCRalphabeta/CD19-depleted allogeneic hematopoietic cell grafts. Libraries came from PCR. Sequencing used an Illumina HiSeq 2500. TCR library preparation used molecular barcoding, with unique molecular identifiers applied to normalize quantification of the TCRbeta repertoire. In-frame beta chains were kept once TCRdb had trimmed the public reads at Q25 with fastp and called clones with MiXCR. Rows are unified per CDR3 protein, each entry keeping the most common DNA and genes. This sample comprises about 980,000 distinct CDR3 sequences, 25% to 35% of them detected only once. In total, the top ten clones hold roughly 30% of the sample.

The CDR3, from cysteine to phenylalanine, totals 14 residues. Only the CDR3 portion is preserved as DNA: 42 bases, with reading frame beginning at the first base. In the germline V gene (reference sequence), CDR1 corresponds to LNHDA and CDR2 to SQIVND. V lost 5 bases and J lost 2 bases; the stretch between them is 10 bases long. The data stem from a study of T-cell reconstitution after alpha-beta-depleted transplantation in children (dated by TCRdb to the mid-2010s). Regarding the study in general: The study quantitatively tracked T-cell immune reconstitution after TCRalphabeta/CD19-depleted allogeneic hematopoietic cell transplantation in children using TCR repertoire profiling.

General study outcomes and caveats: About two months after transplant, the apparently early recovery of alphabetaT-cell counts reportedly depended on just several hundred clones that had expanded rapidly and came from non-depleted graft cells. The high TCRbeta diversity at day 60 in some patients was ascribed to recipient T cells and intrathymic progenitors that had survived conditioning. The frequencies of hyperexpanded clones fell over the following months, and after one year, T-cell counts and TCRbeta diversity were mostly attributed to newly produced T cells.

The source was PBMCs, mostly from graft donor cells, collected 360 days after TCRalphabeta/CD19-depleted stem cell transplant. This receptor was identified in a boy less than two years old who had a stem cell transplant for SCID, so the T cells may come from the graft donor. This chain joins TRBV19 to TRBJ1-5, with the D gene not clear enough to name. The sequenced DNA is TGTGCCAGTAGTTCCGCGTCCGGCAATCAGCCCCAGCATTTT. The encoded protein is CASSSASGNQPQHF.